Listed here is a single T cell receptor (beta chain). Its target is unknown. The CDR3 sequence is 14 residues long. Germline V CDR1 and CDR2: SGHDT, YYEEEE. V gave up 4 bases and J gave up 5 bases; unmatched junction bases: 6. The entry originates in a study of beta chain features in type 1 diabetes. Regarding the study as a whole: A pattern of fewer insertions and more deletions at VDJ junctions was seen in type 1 diabetes patients. Shorter TCRB CDR3s, moderately but significantly so, marked every one of the four CD4+ subsets in Type 1 diabetes patients.

What was sequenced were expressed TCRB transcripts, since all of the isolated RNA had been reverse transcribed. Some clones are missing from TCRdb's copy, which holds only in-frame ones; the method was immunoSEQ multiplex PCR. The table has about 260,000 clones, roughly 22% seen once. Sequenced: naive CD4+ T cells from blood. The source is a woman in her thirties or forties with type 1 diabetes. The genes are TRBV5-6 and TRBJ1-1; 9 nucleotides align to TRBD1. The DNA for the CDR3 is TGTGCCAGCAGCGCGGGACAGGGAGAGACTGAAGCTTTCTTT. Its translation is CASSAGQGETEAFF.